One and the same sample provided the 27 T cell receptor beta chains below, sequenced in a study of cytomegalovirus exposure and HLA in healthy donors. The study ran its PCR with 60 Vbeta and 13 Jbeta primers. The assay was immunoSEQ multiplex PCR, and TCRdb's table has in-frame clones only and misses some. The sample has some 150,000 clones; 65% to 80% are singletons. The sample comprised PBMCs. These receptors all stem from a middle-aged man in good health and CMV-seronegative.

J is TRBJ2-2 and V is TRBV12-5; D is unclear. Per the germline V gene, CDR1 is LGHNT and CDR2 is FRNRAP. V gave up 5 bases and J gave up 0 bases, with 16 bases separating them. The CDR3 runs 17 residues. The CDR3 is CASGPTPGFANTGELFF. CDR3 bases: TGTGCTAGTGGTCCGACCCCCGGGTTCGCGAACACCGGGGAGCTGTTTTTT.

This chain links TRBV14 with TRBJ2-1; TRBD1 aligns across 9 bases. This CDR3 has 15 residues. The trim removed 2 bases at V and 6 bases at J, leaving 5 bases unmatched. Germline values: CDR1 SGHDN, CDR2 FVKESK. CDR3 sequence: CASSQLGTGSNEQFF. For the CDR3, the DNA is TGTGCCAGCAGCCAACTGGGGACAGGGAGCAATGAGCAGTTCTTC.

A single count supports this clone. This chain joins TRBV7-9 and TRBJ2-1; D gene uncertain. Germline values: CDR1 SEHNR, CDR2 FQNEAQ (reference sequence). Trimming stripped 5 bases from V and 4 bases from J, with 15 bases between. This CDR3 is 15 amino acids long. The CDR3 DNA is TGTGCCAGCAGCCCCCCCAGGATGGTGTACAATGAGCAGTTCTTC. Amino acid sequence: CASSPPRMVYNEQFF.

Comment on this clone: Its ends do not fully match the called genes, so a read error is possible. The chain couples TRBV7-7 to TRBJ2-3; TRBD2 agrees at 11 bases. The CDR3 loop spans 15 amino acids. CDR1 is SSHAT and CDR2 is FNYEAQ in the germline V gene (reference sequence). CDR3 residues: CASSLTSGAADTQYF. DNA for the CDR3: TGTGCTAGCAGCTTGACTAGCGGGGCGGCAGATACGCAGTATTTT.

In its sample, this clone was seen once. The chain is built from TRBV10-3 and TRBJ2-5, with D maybe TRBD1 (6 bases). Germline V lookup: CDR1 ENHRY, CDR2 SYGVKD. CDR3 length: 14 amino acids. The ends were cut back, 6 bases at V and 2 bases at J, with 13 bases in the middle. CDR3 residues: CAISQDRQQETQYF. As DNA, the CDR3 is TGTGCCATCAGCCAGGACAGACAACAAGAGACCCAGTACTTC.

This clone was observed a few times. The J gene is TRBJ2-3, the V gene TRBV9; 11 bases align to TRBD2. Losses at the gene ends were 3 bases for V and 2 bases for J; bases not matched to a gene: 5. Germline assignment: CDR1 SGDLS and CDR2 YYNGEE. The CDR3 has 16 residues. The CDR3 DNA is TGTGCCAGCAGCGCAACTAGCGGGGGAAACACAGATACGCAGTATTTT. This sequence encodes CASSATSGGNTDTQYF.

V is TRBV2 and J is TRBJ2-3; 9 bases are a match to TRBD1. This CDR3 has 15 residues. The J segment lost 8 bases and the V segment lost 4 bases, leaving 10 bases of the junction unmatched. Germline lookup yields CDR1 SNHLY and CDR2 FYNNEI. CDR3 sequence (DNA): TGTGCCAGCAGTGTTTGGACAGGGGAGGGAGGTACGCAGTATTTT. Protein product: CASSVWTGEGGTQYF.

This chain uses TRBV4-3 with TRBJ2-1; weak D call: TRBD2 (6 bases). Trimming stripped 0 bases from V and 1 base from J, with 13 bases between. Germline CDR1 reads LGHNA; CDR2 reads YSLEER. This CDR3 is built from 17 residues. The CDR3 nucleotides are TGCGCCAGCAGCCAAGATCAATTAGCGGAGTCCTACAATGAGCAGTTCTTC. Protein sequence: CASSQDQLAESYNEQFF.

This chain joins TRBV5-1 and TRBJ1-3; perhaps TRBD1 as D (6 bases). Trimming removed 4 bases at V and 4 bases at J, with 12 bases between. There are 14 residues in the CDR3. Germline assignment: CDR1 SGHRS and CDR2 YFSETQ. The CDR3 loop is CASSPRDKGNTIYF. As DNA, the CDR3 is TGCGCCAGCAGCCCCAGGGACAAAGGAAACACCATATATTTT.

The chain combines TRBV19 with TRBJ1-1, with TRBD1 as a possible D gene (6 bases). The V and J ends lost 4 bases and 0 bases respectively, with 18 bases between them. The germline V gene encodes CDR1 LNHDA and CDR2 SQIVND (reference sequence). The CDR3 contains 17 residues. The chain's CDR3 is CASSTITTGPMNTEAFF. For the CDR3, the DNA is TGTGCCAGTAGTACGATTACGACAGGCCCCATGAACACTGAAGCTTTCTTT.

J is TRBJ1-4 and V is TRBV4-2; 8 positions match TRBD1. The CDR3 contains 17 residues. Germline CDR1 and CDR2: LGHNA and YNFKEQ. J gave up 7 bases and V 0 bases, and 10 bases lay outside the gene matches. The CDR3 reads CASSQDPGQGSSEKLFF. The CDR3, as DNA: TGTGCCAGCAGCCAAGATCCCGGACAGGGCTCGAGTGAAAAACTGTTTTTT.

The J gene is TRBJ2-1, the V gene TRBV30; a possible D gene is TRBD2 (6 bases). The V end was cut by 3 bases, the J end by 9 bases, with 12 bases between. Germline V gene data show CDR1 as GTSNPN and CDR2 as SVGIG (reference sequence). The CDR3 runs 12 residues. For the CDR3, the DNA is TGTGCCTGGAGCTTCGGGAGCCGTGAGCAGTTCTTC. Translating it yields CAWSFGSREQFF.

The chain couples TRBV7-8 to TRBJ2-7; no firm D call. The CDR3 runs to 12 residues. Germline values: CDR1 SGHVS, CDR2 FQNEAQ. Trimming pared 4 bases from V and 0 bases from J, leaving 4 bases between. The CDR3 loop is CASSSSSYEQYF. Here the CDR3 DNA reads TGTGCCAGCAGCTCGAGCTCCTACGAGCAGTACTTC.

This clone appeared a few times. The J gene is TRBJ1-4, the V gene TRBV19; D unresolved. V shed 7 bases and J shed 8 bases, with 11 bases lying between them. This CDR3 contains 12 residues. Germline lookup yields CDR1 LNHDA and CDR2 SQIVND (reference sequence). The CDR3 coding sequence is TGTGCCAGTACCTTGCCCGGGGAAAAACTGTTTTTT. It yields the protein CASTLPGEKLFF.

This clone was observed a few times. The genes are TRBV18 and TRBJ2-7, with 7 positions matching TRBD1. The V gene end was trimmed by 8 bases and the J gene end by 4 bases; junction bases not matched to a gene: 8. Germline V CDR1 and CDR2: KGHSH, LQKENI. CDR3 length: 13 amino acids. For the CDR3, the DNA is TGTGCCAGCGGACAGGCCATAGATTACGAGCAGTACTTC. Residues: CASGQAIDYEQYF.

This clone has more than one count but fewer than ten. This chain joins TRBV7-6 and TRBJ2-2, with D hard to call. The V gene's germline CDR1 is SGHVS and CDR2 FNYEAQ. The length of the CDR3 is 15 residues. V lost 1 base, J lost 2 bases, and 8 bases lay in between. CDR3 sequence reads: CASSLEQYNTGELFF. CDR3 nucleotides: TGTGCCAGCAGCTTAGAACAGTACAACACCGGGGAGCTGTTTTTT.

CDR3 coding DNA: TGTGCCAGCAGCACCGGGTCTTCGAATTCACCCCTCCACTTT. It translates to CASSTGSSNSPLHF. This chain uses TRBV5-6 with TRBJ1-6, with no clear D. Trimming stripped 4 bases from V and 7 bases from J, with 12 bases between. Germline CDR1 SGHDT, CDR2 YYEEEE. There are 14 residues in the CDR3.

The genes are TRBV19 and TRBJ1-1, with 10 bases lining up with TRBD1. V lost 3 bases, J lost 3 bases, and 10 bases stayed unmatched. Germline CDR1 and CDR2: LNHDA and SQIVND (reference sequence). The CDR3 sequence is 17 residues long. The CDR3 loop is CASSIDRGLLSDTEAFF. The CDR3 DNA reads TGTGCCAGTAGTATTGACAGGGGGCTTTTGTCGGACACTGAAGCTTTCTTT.

The rearrangement joins TRBV7-6 to TRBJ1-1; 8 nucleotides match TRBD1. V shed 1 base and J 4 bases; nucleotides not matched to a gene: 14. This CDR3 comprises 18 residues. CDR1 is SGHVS, CDR2 FNYEAQ, per germline. The CDR3 DNA is TGTGCCAGCAGCTTAGGGTGGAAACGGGACAGGCGTATCACTGAAGCTTTCTTT. Translation gives CASSLGWKRDRRITEAFF. Complete variable domain (other parts from reference TRBV7-6 and TRBJ1-1): GAGVSQSPRYKVTKRGQDVALRCDPISGHVSLYWYRQALGQGPEFLTYFNYEAQQDKSGLPNDRFSAERPEGSISTLTIQRTEQRDSAMYRCASSLGWKRDRRITEAFFGQGTRLTVV.

The chain couples TRBV7-3 to TRBJ1-5, with 7 bases matching TRBD1. Trimming cost V 7 bases and J 6 bases; bases outside gene matches: 9. The CDR3 has 14 residues. Germline CDR1 reads SGHTA; CDR2 reads FQGTGA. Written as DNA, the CDR3 is TGTGCCAGCACCCAAAGACAGGGCGGTCAGCCCCAGCATTTT. This gives the protein CASTQRQGGQPQHF.

This chain connects TRBV11-2 to TRBJ2-7; 7 nucleotides line up with TRBD1. V lost 5 bases to trimming and J lost 5 bases; unmatched junction nucleotides: 12. The germline V gene has CDR1 SGHAT and CDR2 FQNNGV. The CDR3 spans 15 residues. In DNA form, the CDR3 reads TGTGCCAGCAGCGAAAATAGACAGGGTGCCCACGAGCAGTACTTC. Amino acid sequence: CASSENRQGAHEQYF.

CDR3 in amino acids: CASSGQAYGYTF. As DNA, the CDR3 is TGTGCCAGCAGTGGACAGGCCTATGGCTACACCTTC. V usage is TRBV2 and J usage is TRBJ1-2; tentatively, D is TRBD1 (6 bases). Germline-derived CDR1 and CDR2 are SNHLY and FYNNEI. This CDR3 has 12 amino acids. V shed 4 bases and J shed 4 bases, with 7 bases lying between them. The full variable domain, rest sourced from reference TRBV2 and TRBJ1-2, is EPEVTQTPSHQVTQMGQEVILRCVPISNHLYFYWYRQILGQKVEFLVSFYNNEISEKSEIFDDQFSVERPDGSNFTLKIRSTKLEDSAMYFCASSGQAYGYTFGSGTRLTVV.

This clone was counted only a few times. The J gene is TRBJ1-5, the V gene TRBV27; a weak D match, TRBD1 (5 bases). The CDR3 spans 14 residues. Germline values: CDR1 MNHEY, CDR2 SMNVEV (reference sequence). Trimming stripped 2 bases from V and 7 bases from J, with 12 bases between. The DNA for the CDR3 is TGTGCCAGCAGTTTAAACCCAGGGTCCCAGCCCCAGCATTTT. Protein: CASSLNPGSQPQHF.

The chain combines TRBV7-9 with TRBJ1-1; D perhaps matches TRBD1 (6 bases). CDR1 and CDR2 (germline): SEHNR, FQNEAQ (reference sequence). CDR3 length: 13 residues. Deletions cut 4 bases from V and 6 bases from J, with 12 bases between. The CDR3 nucleotides read TGTGCCAGCAGCTACAGGGAAAGGCCTGAAGCTTTCTTT. Protein sequence: CASSYRERPEAFF.

This clone came up once. V and J are TRBV27 and TRBJ1-3, with D possibly TRBD1 on 5 matching bases. The germline V and J ends were trimmed by 3 bases and 8 bases, with 14 bases remaining between them. CDR1 and CDR2 from the germline V gene are MNHEY and SMNVEV (reference sequence). This CDR3 is 14 amino acids long. In DNA form, the CDR3 reads TGTGCCAGCAGTTTCAGGGTGCCCGGGTACACCATATATTTT. Protein sequence: CASSFRVPGYTIYF.

DNA of the CDR3: TGCAGCGCAACCTGGGACAGGGGTTACGAGCAGTACTTC. Amino acid sequence: CSATWDRGYEQYF. The chain uses TRBV29-1 and TRBJ2-7; 10 nucleotides agree with TRBD1. Looked up from germline, CDR1 is SQVTM and CDR2 is ANQGSEA. After removal of 7 bases from V and 4 bases from J, the junction contained 7 bases not matched to a gene. The CDR3 has 13 amino acids.

The count of this clone is one. The chain has TRBV6-6 and TRBJ2-2, with D maybe TRBD1 (6 bases). V was trimmed by 5 bases and J by 2 bases, leaving 12 bases between them. The CDR3 consists of 15 residues. The germline V gene has CDR1 MNHNY and CDR2 SVGAGI (reference sequence). Here the CDR3 DNA reads TGTGCCAGCAGTACCGACAGGATAAACACCGGGGAGCTGTTTTTT. Its protein is CASSTDRINTGELFF.